Given below is one T cell receptor beta chain in context. Its antigen is unidentified. The CDR3 contains 11 residues. Trimming removed 5 bases at V and 4 bases at J, with 8 bases between. From germline, CDR1 is DFQATT and CDR2 SNEGSKA (reference sequence). TCRdb's table, derived via immunoSEQ multiplex PCR, lists solely in-frame clones and lacks some. Of hundreds of thousands of clones in the sample, about 92% were seen once. Naivety among CD8 cells was defined by CD45RO negativity and positive CCR7 selection, thereby excluding terminally differentiated effector memory CD45RA+ cells. All of the donors resided in Nashville, Tennessee, and each was a Caucasian adult. The sample originates from a study of shared clonotypes between healthy human individuals. Study context: Each donor's CD4 naive and CD4 memory cells filled three plates apiece, CD8 naive two, and CD8 memory one.

General study results and limits: Despite large depth, sorted-subset datasets appeared incompletely sequenced. Measured sharing among donors was expected to vary with sequencing depth.

The sequencing sample was made of naive CD8+ T cells sorted from blood. V is TRBV20-1 and J is TRBJ1-1; D uncertain. The TCR was taken from a man under 40 in good health. CDR3 DNA: TGCAGTGCTGGAGGGAGCACTGAAGCTTTCTTT. It specifies CSAGGSTEAFF.